This note documents a single T cell receptor beta chain sequence. What antigen it recognizes has not been identified. Nothing much larger sits one base from this clone, and base qualities are not available. The CDR3 has 15 amino acids, counting the end cysteine and phenylalanine. Here the CDR3 DNA is all that survives: 45 bases in frame from base 1. Relative to germline, V is missing 4 bases and J is missing 1 base, with 4 bases of the junction outside any gene match. The germline V gene gives CDR1 as WSHSY and CDR2 as SAAADI. This sample is drawn from a study of blood T cell repertoires in COVID-19 (dated by TCRdb to 2018 to 2021). Regarding the study in general: The collaborator samples originated in the United States, Italy and Spain and spanned the acute and convalescent phases of COVID-19. The material from the prospective study consisted of cDNA or gDNA derived from T cells, B-cell-depleted T cells, or PBMCs. The dataset comprised deeply sampled blood TCRbeta repertoires from subjects exposed to, actively infected with, or recovered from COVID-19. The repertoires were released in a freely available public database meant as a resource for research on the immune response to SARS-CoV-2. The samples were drawn from two sources: the first 160 participants of the ongoing ImmuneRACE study, and over 1,000 subjects contributed by 6 global collaborators. Sample metadata almost always included a de-identified subject ID, COVID-19 status, age in years and sex. Where available, HLA class I and class II types were obtained from metadata supplied by the sample provider rather than from assay-based typing. Overall study outcomes, separate from this receptor: How much clinical and demographic metadata was included differed by source and by participant, and the metadata was provided uncurated.

TCRbeta CDR3 regions were amplified from genomic DNA by means of the immunoSEQ Assay, a bias-controlled multiplex PCR. Concerning the study's data processing: Nucleated cell counts per sample were estimated from amplification of reference gene primers within the assay. To quantify the absolute abundance of each unique TCRbeta CDR3 rearrangement, sequence reads were collapsed and filtered. For each sample, productive Simpson clonality was calculated by taking the square root of Simpson's diversity index across productive rearrangements. TCRdb limited this immuneACCESS table to in-frame rearrangements with V and J called. A share of clones is missing; checked studies link under half to unresolved V genes, and the rest is unexplained. V and J calls and clone size follow that table, whereas D and trimming were derived from the DNA. The sample data list roughly 200,000 clones, and approximately 80% of these were observed just once. The ten largest clones add up to over 6.5% of the sample.

One collaborating source in Seattle enrolled patients while the patients were actively infected and followed the patients over time throughout the course of disease. Whole blood was collected in K2EDTA tubes by collaborating institutions according to the institutions' own protocols. Collaborator samples were shipped for TCRbeta analysis as frozen whole blood, isolated PBMCs, or DNA extracted from either sample type. The chain was built from TRBV10-2 and TRBJ1-1; the junction holds 9 bases that match TRBD1. The source material was peripheral blood. The clonotype comes from a middle-aged woman with COVID-19, enrolled during active disease. The encoded CDR3 is CASSVQGAPNTEAFF. The bases read TGCGCCAGCAGTGTACAGGGGGCCCCGAACACTGAAGCTTTCTTT.